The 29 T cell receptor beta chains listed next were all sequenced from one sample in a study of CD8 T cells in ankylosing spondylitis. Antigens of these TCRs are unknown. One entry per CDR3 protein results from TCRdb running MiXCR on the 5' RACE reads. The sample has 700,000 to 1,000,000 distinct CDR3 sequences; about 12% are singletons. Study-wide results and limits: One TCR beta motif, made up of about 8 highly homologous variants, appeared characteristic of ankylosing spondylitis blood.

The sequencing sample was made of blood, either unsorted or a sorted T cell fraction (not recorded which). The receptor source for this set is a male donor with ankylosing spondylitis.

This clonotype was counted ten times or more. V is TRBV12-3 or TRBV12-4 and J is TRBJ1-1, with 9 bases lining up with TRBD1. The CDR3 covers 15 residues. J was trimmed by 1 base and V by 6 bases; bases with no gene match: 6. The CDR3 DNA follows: TGTGCCAGCAGCATACAGGGGGCAGCGAACACTGAAGCTTTCTTT. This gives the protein CASSIQGAANTEAFF.

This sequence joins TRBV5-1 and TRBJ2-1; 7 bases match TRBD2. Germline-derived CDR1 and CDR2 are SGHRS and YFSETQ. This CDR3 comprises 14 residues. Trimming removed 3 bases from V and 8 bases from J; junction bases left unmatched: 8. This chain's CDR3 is CASSWGGGKDEQFF. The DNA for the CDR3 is TGCGCCAGCAGCTGGGGGGGAGGGAAGGATGAGCAGTTCTTC.

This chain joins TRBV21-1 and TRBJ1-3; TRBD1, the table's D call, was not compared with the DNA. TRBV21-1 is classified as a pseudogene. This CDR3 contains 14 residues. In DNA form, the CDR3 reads TGTGCCAGCAGCGGACAGGGGAATCGAGACACCATATATTTT. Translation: CASSGQGNRDTIYF.

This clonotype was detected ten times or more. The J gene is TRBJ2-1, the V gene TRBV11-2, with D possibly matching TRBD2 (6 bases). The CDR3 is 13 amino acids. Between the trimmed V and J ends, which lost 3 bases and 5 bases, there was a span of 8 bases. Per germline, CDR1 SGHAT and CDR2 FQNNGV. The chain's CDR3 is CASSFGLNNEQFF. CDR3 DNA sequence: TGTGCCAGCAGCTTCGGACTAAACAATGAGCAGTTCTTC.

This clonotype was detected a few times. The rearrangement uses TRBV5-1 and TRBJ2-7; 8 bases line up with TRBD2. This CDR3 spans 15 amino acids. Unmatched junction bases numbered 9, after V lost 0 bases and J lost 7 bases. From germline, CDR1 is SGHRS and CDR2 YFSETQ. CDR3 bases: TGCGCCAGCAGCTTGGTGGCGGGAGGACGTTCAGAGCAGTACTTC. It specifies CASSLVAGGRSEQYF. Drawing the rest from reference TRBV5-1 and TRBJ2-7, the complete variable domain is KAGVTQTPRYLIKTRGQQVTLSCSPISGHRSVSWYQQTPGQGLQFLFEYFSETQRNKGNFPGRFSGRQFSNSRSEMNVSTLELGDSALYLCASSLVAGGRSEQYFGPGTRLTVT.

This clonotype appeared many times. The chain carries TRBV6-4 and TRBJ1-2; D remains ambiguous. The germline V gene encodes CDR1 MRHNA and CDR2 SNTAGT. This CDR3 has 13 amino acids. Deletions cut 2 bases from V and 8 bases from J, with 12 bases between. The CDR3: CASSDSRTRGYTF. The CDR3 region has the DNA TGTGCCAGCAGTGACAGTCGGACGCGGGGCTACACCTTC.

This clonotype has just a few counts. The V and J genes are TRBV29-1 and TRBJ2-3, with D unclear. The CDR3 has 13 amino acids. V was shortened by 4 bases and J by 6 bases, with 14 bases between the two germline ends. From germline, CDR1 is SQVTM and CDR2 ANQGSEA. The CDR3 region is CSVGHPLGDTQYF. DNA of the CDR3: TGCAGCGTTGGCCACCCCTTAGGCGATACGCAGTATTTT.

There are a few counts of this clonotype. The CDR3 DNA is TGTGCCAGCAAATGGGGGTACTACAATGAGCAGTTCTTC. Its translation is CASKWGYYNEQFF. The chain carries TRBV7-2 and TRBJ2-1, with D possibly being TRBD1 or TRBD2 (5 bases each). The germline gives CDR1 SGHTA, CDR2 FQGNSA. The CDR3 is made up of 13 amino acids. Trimming cost V 7 bases and J 3 bases, with 10 bases left between them.

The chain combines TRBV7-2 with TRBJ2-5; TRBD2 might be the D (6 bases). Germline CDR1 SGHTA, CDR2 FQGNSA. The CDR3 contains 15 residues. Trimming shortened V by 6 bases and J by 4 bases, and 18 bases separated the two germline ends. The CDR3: CASSRLTGVLETQYF. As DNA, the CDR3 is TGTGCCAGCAGTCGCCTGACGGGGGTTCTAGAGACCCAGTACTTC.

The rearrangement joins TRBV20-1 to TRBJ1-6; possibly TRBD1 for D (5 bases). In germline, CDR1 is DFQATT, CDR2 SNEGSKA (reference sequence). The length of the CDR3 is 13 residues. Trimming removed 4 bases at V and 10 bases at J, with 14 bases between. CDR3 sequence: CSANRDAWSPLHF. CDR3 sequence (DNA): TGCAGTGCTAACCGGGACGCTTGGTCACCCCTCCACTTT.

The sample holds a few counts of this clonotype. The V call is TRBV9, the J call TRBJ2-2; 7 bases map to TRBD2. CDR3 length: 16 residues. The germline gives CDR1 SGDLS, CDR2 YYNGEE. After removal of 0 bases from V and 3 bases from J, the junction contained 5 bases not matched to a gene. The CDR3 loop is CASSVDGRGDTGELFF. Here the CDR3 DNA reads TGTGCCAGCAGCGTAGATGGCCGGGGGGACACCGGGGAGCTGTTTTTT.

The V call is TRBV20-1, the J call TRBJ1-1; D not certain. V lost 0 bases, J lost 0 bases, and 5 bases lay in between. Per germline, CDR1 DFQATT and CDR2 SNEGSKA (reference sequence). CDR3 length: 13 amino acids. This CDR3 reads CSARDQLNTEAFF. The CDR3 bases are TGCAGTGCTAGAGACCAGCTGAACACTGAAGCTTTCTTT.

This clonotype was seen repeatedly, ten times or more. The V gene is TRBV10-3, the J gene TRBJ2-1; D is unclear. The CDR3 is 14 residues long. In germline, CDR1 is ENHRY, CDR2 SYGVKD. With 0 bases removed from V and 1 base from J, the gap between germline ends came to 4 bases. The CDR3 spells CAISESGSYNEQFF. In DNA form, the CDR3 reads TGTGCCATCAGTGAGTCGGGTTCCTACAATGAGCAGTTCTTC.

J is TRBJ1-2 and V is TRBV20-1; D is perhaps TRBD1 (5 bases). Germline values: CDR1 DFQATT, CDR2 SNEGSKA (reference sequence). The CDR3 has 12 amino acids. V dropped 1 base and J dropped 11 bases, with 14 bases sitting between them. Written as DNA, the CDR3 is TGCAGTGCTAGAGGGCCGGGACCGCTTTACACCTTC. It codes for CSARGPGPLYTF.

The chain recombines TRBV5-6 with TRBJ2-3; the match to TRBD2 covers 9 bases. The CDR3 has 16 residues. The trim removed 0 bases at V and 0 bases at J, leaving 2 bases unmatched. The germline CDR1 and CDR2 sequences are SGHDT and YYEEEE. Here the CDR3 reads CASSLVAGVSTDTQYF. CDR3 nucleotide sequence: TGTGCCAGCAGCTTGGTAGCGGGAGTTAGCACAGATACGCAGTATTTT. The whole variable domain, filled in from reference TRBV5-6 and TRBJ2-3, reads DAGVTQSPTHLIKTRGQQVTLRCSPKSGHDTVSWYQQALGQGPQFIFQYYEEEERQRGNFPDRFSGHQFPNYSSELNVNALLLGDSALYLCASSLVAGVSTDTQYFGPGTRLTVL.

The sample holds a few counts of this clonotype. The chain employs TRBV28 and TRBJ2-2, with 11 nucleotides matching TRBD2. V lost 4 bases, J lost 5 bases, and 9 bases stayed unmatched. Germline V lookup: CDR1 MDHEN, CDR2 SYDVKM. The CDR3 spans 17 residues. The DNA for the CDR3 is TGTGCCAGCAGTTCAGTAGCGGGAGGGCCGGGTACCGGGGAGCTGTTTTTT. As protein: CASSSVAGGPGTGELFF.

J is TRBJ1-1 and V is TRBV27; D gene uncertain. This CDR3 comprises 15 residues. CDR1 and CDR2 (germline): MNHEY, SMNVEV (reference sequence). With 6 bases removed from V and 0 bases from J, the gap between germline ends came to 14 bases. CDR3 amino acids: CASSRMGFMNTEAFF. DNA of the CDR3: TGTGCCAGCAGCCGAATGGGGTTTATGAACACTGAAGCTTTCTTT.

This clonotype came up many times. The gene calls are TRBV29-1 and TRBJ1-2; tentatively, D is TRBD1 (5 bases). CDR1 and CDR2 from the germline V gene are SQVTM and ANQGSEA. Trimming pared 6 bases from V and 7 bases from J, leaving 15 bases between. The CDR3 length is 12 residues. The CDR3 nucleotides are TGCAGCGTCGGATACGGGGCGGCTGGCTACACCTTC. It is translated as CSVGYGAAGYTF.

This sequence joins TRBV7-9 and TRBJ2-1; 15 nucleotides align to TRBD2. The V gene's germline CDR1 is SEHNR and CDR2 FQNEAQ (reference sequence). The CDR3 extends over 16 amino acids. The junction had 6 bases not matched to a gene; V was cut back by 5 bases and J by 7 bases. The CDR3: CASSPRTSGRGNEQFF. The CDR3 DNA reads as TGTGCCAGCAGCCCACGGACTAGCGGGAGGGGAAATGAGCAGTTCTTC. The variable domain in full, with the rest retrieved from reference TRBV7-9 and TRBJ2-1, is DTGVSQNPRHKITKRGQNVTFRCDPISEHNRLYWYRQTLGQGPEFLTYFQNEAQLEKSRLLSDRFSAERPKGSFSTLEIQRTEQGDSAMYLCASSPRTSGRGNEQFFGPGTRLTVL.

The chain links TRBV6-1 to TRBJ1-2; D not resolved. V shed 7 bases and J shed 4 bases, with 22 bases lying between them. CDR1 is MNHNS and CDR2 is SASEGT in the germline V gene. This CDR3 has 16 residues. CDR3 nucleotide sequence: TGTGCCAGCACTCCGGGCTGGAGGGCACCCTCCTATGGCTACACCTTC. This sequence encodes CASTPGWRAPSYGYTF.

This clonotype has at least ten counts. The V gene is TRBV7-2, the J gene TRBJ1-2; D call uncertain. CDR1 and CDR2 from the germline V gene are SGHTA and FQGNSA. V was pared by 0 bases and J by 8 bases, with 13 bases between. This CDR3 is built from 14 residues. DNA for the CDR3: TGTGCCAGCAGCTTAGCCCCTGGTCCTGTCGGCTACACCTTC. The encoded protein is CASSLAPGPVGYTF.

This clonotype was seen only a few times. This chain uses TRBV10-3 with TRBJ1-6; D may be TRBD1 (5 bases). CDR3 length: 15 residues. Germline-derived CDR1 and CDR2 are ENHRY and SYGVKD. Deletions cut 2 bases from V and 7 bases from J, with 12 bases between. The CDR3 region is CAISERGRENSPLHF. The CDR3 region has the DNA TGTGCCATCAGTGAGCGGGGCAGGGAGAATTCACCCCTCCACTTT.

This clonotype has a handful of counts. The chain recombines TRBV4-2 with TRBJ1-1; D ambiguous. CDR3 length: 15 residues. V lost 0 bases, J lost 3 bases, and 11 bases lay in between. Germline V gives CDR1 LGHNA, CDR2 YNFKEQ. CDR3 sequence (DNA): TGTGCCAGCAGCCAAGAAACGGGAGGCGACACTGAAGCTTTCTTT. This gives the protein CASSQETGGDTEAFF.

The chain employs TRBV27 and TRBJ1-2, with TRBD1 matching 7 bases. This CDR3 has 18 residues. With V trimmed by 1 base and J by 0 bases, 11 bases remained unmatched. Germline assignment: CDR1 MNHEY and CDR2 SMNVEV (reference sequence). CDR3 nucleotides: TGTGCCAGCAGTTTATTTTCAGGACAGGATCAAGCTAACTATGGCTACACCTTC. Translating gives CASSLFSGQDQANYGYTF.

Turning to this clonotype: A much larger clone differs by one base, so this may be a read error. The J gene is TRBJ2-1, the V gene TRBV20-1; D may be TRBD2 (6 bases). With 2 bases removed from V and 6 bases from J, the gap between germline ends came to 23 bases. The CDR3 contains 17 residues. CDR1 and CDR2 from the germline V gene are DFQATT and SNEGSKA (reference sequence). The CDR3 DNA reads TGCAGTGCTAGACCCCCTCGGTATGGGGGGACCTGCAATGAGCAGTTCTTC. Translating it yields CSARPPRYGGTCNEQFF.

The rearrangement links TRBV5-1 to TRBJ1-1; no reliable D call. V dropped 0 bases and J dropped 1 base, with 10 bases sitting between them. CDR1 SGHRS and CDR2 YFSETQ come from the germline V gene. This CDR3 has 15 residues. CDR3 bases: TGCGCCAGCAGCTTGGTCGGGAACGCGAACACTGAAGCTTTCTTT. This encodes CASSLVGNANTEAFF.

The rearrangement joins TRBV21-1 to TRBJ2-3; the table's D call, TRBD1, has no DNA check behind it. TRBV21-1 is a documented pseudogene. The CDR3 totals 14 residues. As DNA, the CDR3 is TGTGCCACCATACGGGGCCAGGATACAGATACGCAGTATTTT. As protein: CATIRGQDTDTQYF.

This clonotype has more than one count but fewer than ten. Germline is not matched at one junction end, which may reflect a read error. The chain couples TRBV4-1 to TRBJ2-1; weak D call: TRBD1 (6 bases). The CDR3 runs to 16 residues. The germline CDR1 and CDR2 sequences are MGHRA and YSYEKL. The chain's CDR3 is CASNQAWQGSYNEQFF. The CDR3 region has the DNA TGCGCCAGCAACCAAGCGTGGCAGGGGTCGTACAATGAGCAGTTCTTC.

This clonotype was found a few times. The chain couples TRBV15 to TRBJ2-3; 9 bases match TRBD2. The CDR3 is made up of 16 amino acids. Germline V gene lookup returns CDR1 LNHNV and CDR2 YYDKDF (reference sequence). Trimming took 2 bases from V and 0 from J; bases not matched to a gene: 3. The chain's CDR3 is CATSRRLAGSTDTQYF. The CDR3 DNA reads TGTGCCACCAGCAGACGCCTAGCGGGGAGCACAGATACGCAGTATTTT. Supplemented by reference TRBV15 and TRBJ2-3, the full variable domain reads DAMVIQNPRYQVTQFGKPVTLSCSQTLNHNVMYWYQQKSSQAPKLLFHYYDKDFNNEADTPDNFQSRRPNTSFCFLDIRSPGLGDTAMYLCATSRRLAGSTDTQYFGPGTRLTVL.